The sequence of this T cell receptor (beta chain) was determined in a study of T cells expressing NK-cell markers. Study-wide context: It was from sorted CD3+CD56+NKG2C+, CD3+CD56+NKG2C- and CD3+CD56-NKG2C+ T cells that TCR beta repertoires came.

Points from the study as a whole: Of the CD8+ T cell pool in roughly six donors, roughly 1.0-8% was accounted for by dominant NKG2C+ clonotypes.

Reanalyzing the 5' RACE reads, TCRdb keeps one entry per CDR3 protein, without DNA. The sample's table shows over 350,000 distinct CDR3 sequences. Germline V CDR1 and CDR2: MDHEN, SYDVKM. The CDR3 has 14 amino acids. A remark on this clonotype: Its specificity is not known.

The clonotype originates from a woman aged 50 to 60 in good health. Sequencing was carried out using blood T cells: a sorted CD56 or NKG2C T cell subset, CD4+ or CD8+ T cells, or bulk PBMC T cells (not recorded which). The rearrangement links TRBV28 to TRBJ1-4; TCRdb names TRBD1, which stays unverified in the absence of DNA. CDR3 amino acids: CASDPGTYSEKLFF. Variable domain in full (rest from reference TRBV28 and TRBJ1-4): DVKVTQSSRYLVKRTGEKVFLECVQDMDHENMFWYRQDPGLGLRLIYFSYDVKMKEKGDIPEGYSVSREKKERFSLILESASTNQTSMYLCASDPGTYSEKLFFGSGTQLSVL.